Sequencing of this TCR beta chain was carried out in a study of CD8+CD57+ T cells in acquired aplastic anemia. TCR beta VDJ combinations and CDR3 sequences were profiled from genomic DNA. MiXCR was run by TCRdb on the reads, yielding one entry per CDR3 protein. The sample contains 100,000 to 150,000 distinct CDR3 sequences, 48% of which appear only once. This clonotype was counted many times. Germline CDR1 reads SGHTA; CDR2 reads FQGNSA. Trimming left V 1 base short and J 8 bases short, with 11 bases between. This CDR3 is 13 amino acids long. The sequenced material came from sorted CD4+, CD8+, or CD8+CD57+ T cells (not recorded which) from PBMCs. The TCR sequence derives from a human donor in good health, serving as a control. The chain couples TRBV7-2 to TRBJ2-5; D is ambiguous. CDR3 nucleotides: TGTGCCAGCAGCTTAGTAGGTCAAGCCACCCAGTACTTC. It codes for CASSLVGQATQYF.